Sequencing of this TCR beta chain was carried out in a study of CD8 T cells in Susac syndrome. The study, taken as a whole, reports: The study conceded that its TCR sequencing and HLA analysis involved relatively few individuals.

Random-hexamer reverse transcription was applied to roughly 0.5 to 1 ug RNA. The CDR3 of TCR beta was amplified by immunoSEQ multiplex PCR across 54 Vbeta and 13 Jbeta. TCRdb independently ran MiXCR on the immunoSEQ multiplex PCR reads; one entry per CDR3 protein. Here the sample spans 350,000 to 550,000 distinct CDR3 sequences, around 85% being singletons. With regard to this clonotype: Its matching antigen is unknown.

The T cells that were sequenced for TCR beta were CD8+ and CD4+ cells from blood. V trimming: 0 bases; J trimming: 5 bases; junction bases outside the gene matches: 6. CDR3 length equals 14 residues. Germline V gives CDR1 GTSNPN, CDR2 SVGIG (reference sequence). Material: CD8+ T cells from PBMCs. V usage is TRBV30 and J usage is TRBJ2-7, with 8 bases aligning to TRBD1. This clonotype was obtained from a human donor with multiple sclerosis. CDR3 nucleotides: TGTGCCTGGAGTGTTGGGGCAGGGGGCGACGAGCAGTACTTC. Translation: CAWSVGAGGDEQYF.